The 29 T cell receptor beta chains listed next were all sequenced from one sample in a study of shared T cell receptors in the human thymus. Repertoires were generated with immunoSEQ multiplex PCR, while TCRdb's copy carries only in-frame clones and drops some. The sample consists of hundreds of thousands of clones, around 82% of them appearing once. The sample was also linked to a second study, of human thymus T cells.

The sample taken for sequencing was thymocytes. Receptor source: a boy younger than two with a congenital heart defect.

The CDR3 nucleotides read TGTGCCTGGAGTGTACGATGGCAGGGGGAATATAGCAATCAGCCCCAGCATTTT. Translated, it gives CAWSVRWQGEYSNQPQHF. This chain links TRBV30 with TRBJ1-5, with TRBD1 identical over 7 bases. V dropped 0 bases and J dropped 0; count of bases not matched to a gene: 11. This CDR3 contains 18 residues. Germline V CDR1 and CDR2: GTSNPN, SVGIG (reference sequence).

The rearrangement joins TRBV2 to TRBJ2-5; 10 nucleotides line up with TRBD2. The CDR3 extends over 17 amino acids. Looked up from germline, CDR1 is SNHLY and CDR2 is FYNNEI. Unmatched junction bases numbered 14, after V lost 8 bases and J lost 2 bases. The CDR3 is CASGSLAGDTPQETQYF. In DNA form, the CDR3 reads TGTGCCAGCGGTAGCCTAGCGGGAGATACCCCACAAGAGACCCAGTACTTC.

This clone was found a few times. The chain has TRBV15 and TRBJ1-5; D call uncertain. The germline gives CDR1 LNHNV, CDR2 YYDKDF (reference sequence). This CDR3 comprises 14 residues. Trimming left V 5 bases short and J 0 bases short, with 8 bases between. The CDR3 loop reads CATSETHSNQPQHF. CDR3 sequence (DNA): TGTGCCACCAGCGAGACACATAGCAATCAGCCCCAGCATTTT.

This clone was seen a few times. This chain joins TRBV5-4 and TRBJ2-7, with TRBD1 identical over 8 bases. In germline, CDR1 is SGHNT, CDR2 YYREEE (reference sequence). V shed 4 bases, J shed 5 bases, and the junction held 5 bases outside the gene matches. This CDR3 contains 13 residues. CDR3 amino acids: CASSPAGGNEQYF. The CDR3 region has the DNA TGTGCCAGCAGCCCCGCAGGGGGCAACGAGCAGTACTTC. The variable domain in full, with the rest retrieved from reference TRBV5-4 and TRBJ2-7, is ETGVTQSPTHLIKTRGQQVTLRCSSQSGHNTVSWYQQALGQGPQFIFQYYREEENGRGNFPPRFSGLQFPNYSSELNVNALELDDSALYLCASSPAGGNEQYFGPGTRLTVT.

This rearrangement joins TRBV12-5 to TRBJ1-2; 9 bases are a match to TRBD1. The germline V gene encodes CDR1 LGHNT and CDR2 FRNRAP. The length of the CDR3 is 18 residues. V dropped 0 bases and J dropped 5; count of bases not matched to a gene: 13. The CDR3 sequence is CASGLVLPHRTGVYGYTF. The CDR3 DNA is TGTGCTAGTGGTTTGGTACTCCCCCATCGGACAGGGGTATATGGCTACACCTTC. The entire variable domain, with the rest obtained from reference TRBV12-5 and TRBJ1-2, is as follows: DARVTQTPRHKVTEMGQEVTMRCQPILGHNTVFWYRQTMMQGLELLAYFRNRAPLDDSGMPKDRFSAEMPDATLATLKIQPSEPRDSAVYFCASGLVLPHRTGVYGYTFGSGTRLTVV.

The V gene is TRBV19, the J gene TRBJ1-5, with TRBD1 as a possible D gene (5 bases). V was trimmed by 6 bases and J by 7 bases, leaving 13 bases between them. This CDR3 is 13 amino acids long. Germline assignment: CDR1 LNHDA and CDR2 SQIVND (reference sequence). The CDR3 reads CASSPGLIQPQHF. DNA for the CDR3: TGTGCCAGTAGCCCGGGACTCATACAGCCCCAGCATTTT.

The CDR3 reads CASSCFVPGQGDTQYF. The CDR3 bases are TGTGCCAGCAGCTGCTTCGTTCCGGGACAGGGAGATACGCAGTATTTT. The chain couples TRBV5-6 to TRBJ2-3; TRBD1 aligns across 9 bases. Germline V gene sequence: CDR1 SGHDT, CDR2 YYEEEE. The CDR3 runs to 16 residues. V lost 3 bases, J lost 5 bases, and 10 bases stayed unmatched.

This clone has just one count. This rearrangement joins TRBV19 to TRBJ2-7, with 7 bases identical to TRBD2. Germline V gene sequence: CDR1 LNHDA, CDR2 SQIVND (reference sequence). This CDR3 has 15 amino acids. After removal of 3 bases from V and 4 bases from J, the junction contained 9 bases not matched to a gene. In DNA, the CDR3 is TGTGCCAGTAGTATGAGCGCTAGCGGCCTATACGAGCAGTACTTC. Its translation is CASSMSASGLYEQYF.

Here the CDR3 reads CAWSVRGDTGELFF. In DNA, the CDR3 is TGTGCCTGGAGTGTACGGGGGGACACCGGGGAGCTGTTTTTT. The rearrangement links TRBV30 to TRBJ2-2, with 7 bases aligning to TRBD2. After removal of 0 bases from V and 3 bases from J, the junction contained 1 base not matched to a gene. The CDR3 length is 14 residues. Germline CDR1 reads GTSNPN; CDR2 reads SVGIG (reference sequence).

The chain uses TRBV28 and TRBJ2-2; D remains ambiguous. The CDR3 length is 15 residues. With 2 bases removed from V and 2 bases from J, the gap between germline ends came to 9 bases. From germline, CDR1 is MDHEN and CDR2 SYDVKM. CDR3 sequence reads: CASSLASQNTGELFF. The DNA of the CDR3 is TGTGCCAGCAGTTTAGCCTCACAAAACACCGGGGAGCTGTTTTTT.

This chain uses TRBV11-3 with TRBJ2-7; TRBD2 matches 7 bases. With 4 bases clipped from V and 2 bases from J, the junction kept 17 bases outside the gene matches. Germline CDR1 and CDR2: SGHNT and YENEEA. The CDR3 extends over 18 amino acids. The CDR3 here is CASSSYPQTSEKTYEQYF. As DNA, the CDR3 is TGTGCCAGCAGCTCATACCCCCAAACTAGCGAGAAGACCTACGAGCAGTACTTC.

In DNA form, the CDR3 reads TGTGCCAGCAGCGGAGGGGGGGGAGAGACCCAGTACTTC. Residues: CASSGGGGETQYF. The chain carries TRBV5-4 and TRBJ2-5; weak D call: TRBD2 (7 bases). Germline-derived CDR1 and CDR2 are SGHNT and YYREEE (reference sequence). The germline V and J ends were trimmed by 4 bases and 4 bases, with 11 bases remaining between them. This CDR3 spans 13 amino acids.

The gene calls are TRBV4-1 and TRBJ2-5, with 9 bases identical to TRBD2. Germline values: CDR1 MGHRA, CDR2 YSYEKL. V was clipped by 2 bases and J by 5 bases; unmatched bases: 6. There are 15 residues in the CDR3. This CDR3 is CASSQLAGIEETQYF. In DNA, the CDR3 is TGCGCCAGCAGCCAACTAGCGGGGATAGAGGAGACCCAGTACTTC.

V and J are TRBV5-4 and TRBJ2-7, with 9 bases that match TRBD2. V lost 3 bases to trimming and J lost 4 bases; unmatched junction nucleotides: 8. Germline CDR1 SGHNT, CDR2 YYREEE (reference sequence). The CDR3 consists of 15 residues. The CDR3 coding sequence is TGTGCCAGCAGCTCAGGAGCGGGAGGTTCTTACGAGCAGTACTTC. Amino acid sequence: CASSSGAGGSYEQYF.

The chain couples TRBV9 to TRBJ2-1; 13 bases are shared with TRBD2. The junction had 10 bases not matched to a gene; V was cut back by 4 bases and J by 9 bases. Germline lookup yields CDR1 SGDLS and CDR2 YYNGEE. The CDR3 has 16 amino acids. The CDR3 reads CASSPLGTSGTSEQFF. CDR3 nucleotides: TGTGCCAGCAGCCCCCTCGGGACTAGCGGGACCAGTGAGCAGTTCTTC.

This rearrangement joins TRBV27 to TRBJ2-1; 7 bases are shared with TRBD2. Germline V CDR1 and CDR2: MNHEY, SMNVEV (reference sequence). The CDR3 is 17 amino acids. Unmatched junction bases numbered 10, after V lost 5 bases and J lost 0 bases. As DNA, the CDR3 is TGTGCCAGCAGTCCTTTGGCTAGCGGACCCTCCTACAATGAGCAGTTCTTC. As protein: CASSPLASGPSYNEQFF.

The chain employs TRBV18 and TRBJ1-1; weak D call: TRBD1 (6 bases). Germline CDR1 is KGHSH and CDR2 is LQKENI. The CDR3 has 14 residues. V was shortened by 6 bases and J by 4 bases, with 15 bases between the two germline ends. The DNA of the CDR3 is TGTGCCAGCTCCTCTGGGGGCGAGTTCACTGAAGCTTTCTTT. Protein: CASSSGGEFTEAFF. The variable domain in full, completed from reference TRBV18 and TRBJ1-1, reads NAGVMQNPRHLVRRRGQEARLRCSPMKGHSHVYWYRQLPEEGLKFMVYLQKENIIDESGMPKERFSAEFPKEGPSILRIQQVVRGDSAAYFCASSSGGEFTEAFFGQGTRLTVV.

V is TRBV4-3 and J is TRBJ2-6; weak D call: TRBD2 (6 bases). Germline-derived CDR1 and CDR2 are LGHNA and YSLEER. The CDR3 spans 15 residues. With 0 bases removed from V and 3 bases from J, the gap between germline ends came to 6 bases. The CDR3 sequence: CASSQDSGGANVLTF. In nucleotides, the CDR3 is TGCGCCAGCAGCCAAGATAGCGGTGGGGCCAACGTCCTGACTTTC.

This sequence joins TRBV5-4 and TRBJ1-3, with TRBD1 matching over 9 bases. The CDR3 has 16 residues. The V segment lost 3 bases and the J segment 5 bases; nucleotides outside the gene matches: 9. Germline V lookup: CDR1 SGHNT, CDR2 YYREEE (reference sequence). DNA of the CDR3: TGTGCCAGCAGCTACCCTCCCGGGACAGGGAGAAACACCATATATTTT. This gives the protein CASSYPPGTGRNTIYF.

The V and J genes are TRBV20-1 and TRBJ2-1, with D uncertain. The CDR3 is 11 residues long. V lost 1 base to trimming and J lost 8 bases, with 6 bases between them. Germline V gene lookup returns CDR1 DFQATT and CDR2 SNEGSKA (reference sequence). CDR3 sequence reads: CSARGIHEQFF. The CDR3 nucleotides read TGCAGTGCTAGAGGTATCCATGAGCAGTTCTTC.

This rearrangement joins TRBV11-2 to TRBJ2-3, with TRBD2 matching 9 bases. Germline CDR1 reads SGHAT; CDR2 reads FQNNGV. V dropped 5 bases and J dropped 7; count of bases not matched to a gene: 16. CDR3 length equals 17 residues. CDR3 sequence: CASSLNPRGRAKYTQYF. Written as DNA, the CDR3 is TGTGCCAGCAGCCTCAACCCCCGCGGGAGGGCCAAGTATACGCAGTATTTT.

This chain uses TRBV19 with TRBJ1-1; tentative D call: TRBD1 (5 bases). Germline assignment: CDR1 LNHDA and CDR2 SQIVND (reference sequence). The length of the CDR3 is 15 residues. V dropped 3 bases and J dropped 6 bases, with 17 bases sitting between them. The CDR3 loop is CASSIKTGVVPEAFF. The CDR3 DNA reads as TGTGCCAGTAGTATCAAAACAGGAGTGGTACCTGAAGCTTTCTTT.

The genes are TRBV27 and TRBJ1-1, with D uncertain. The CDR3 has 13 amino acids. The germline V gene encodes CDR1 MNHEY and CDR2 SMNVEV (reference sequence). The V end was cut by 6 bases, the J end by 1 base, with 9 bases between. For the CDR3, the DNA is TGTGCCAGCAGAGGTAGCCGGAACACTGAAGCTTTCTTT. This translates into CASRGSRNTEAFF.

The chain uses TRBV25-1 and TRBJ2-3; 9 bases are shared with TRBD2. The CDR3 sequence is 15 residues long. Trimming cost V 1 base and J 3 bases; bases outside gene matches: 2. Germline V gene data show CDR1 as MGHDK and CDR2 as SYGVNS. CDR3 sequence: CASSEWGLATDTQYF. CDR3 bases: TGTGCCAGCAGTGAATGGGGACTAGCAACAGATACGCAGTATTTT. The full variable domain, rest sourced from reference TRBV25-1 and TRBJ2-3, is EADIYQTPRYLVIGTGKKITLECSQTMGHDKMYWYQQDPGMELHLIHYSYGVNSTEKGDLSSESTVSRIRTEHFPLTLESARPSHTSQYLCASSEWGLATDTQYFGPGTRLTVL.

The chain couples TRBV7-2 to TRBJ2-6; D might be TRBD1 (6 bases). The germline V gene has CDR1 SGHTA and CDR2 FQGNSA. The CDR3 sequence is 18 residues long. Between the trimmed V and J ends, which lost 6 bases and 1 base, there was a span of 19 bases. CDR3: CASSPDRRNPSGANVLTF. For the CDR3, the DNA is TGTGCCAGCAGTCCAGACAGGAGAAATCCTTCTGGGGCCAACGTCCTGACTTTC.

The CDR3 nucleotides read TGCGCCAGCAGCTCCGAAGTGGTAGCGGGACCCGGCGAGCAGTACTTC. Protein sequence: CASSSEVVAGPGEQYF. The chain carries TRBV4-1 and TRBJ2-7; TRBD2 aligns across 8 bases. The CDR3 is 16 amino acids. Losses at the gene ends were 5 bases for V and 6 bases for J; bases not matched to a gene: 15. CDR1 is MGHRA and CDR2 is YSYEKL in the germline V gene.

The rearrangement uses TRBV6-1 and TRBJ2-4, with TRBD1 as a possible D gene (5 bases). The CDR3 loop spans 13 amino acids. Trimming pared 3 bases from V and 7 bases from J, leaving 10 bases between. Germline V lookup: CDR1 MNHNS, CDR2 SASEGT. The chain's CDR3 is CASSEGRANIQYF. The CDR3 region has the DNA TGTGCCAGCAGTGAGGGCAGGGCCAACATTCAGTACTTC.

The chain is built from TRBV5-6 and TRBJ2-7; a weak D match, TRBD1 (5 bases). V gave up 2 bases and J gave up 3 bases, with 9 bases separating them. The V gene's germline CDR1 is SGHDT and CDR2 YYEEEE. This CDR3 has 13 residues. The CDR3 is CASSLPDNYEQYF. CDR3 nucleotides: TGTGCCAGCAGCTTACCGGACAACTACGAGCAGTACTTC.

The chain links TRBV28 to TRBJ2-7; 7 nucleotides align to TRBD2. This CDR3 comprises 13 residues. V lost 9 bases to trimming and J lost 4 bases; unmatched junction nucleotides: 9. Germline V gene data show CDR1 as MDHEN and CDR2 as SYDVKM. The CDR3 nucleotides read TGTGCCAGTGGGGGGAGGGCGGAGTACGAGCAGTACTTC. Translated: CASGGRAEYEQYF.